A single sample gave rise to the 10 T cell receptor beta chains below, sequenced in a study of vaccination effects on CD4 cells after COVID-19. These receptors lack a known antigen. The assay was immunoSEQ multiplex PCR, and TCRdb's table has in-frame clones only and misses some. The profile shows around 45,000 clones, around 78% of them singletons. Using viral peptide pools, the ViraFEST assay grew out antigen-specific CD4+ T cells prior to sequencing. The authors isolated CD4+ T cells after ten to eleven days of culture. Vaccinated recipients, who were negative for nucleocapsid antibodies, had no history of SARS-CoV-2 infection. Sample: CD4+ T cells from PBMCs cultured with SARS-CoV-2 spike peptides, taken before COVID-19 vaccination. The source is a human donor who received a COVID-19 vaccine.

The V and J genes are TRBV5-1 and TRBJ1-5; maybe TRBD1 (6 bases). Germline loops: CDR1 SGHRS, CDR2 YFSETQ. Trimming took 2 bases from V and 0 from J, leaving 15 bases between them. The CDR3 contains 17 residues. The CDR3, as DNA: TGCGCCAGCAGCTTAGGGGGGGGTGGAGGTAGCAATCAGCCCCAGCATTTT. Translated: CASSLGGGGGSNQPQHF.

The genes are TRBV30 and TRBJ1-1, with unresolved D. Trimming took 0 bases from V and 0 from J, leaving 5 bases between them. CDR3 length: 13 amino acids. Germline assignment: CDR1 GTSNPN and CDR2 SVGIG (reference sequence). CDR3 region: CAWSVQVNTEAFF. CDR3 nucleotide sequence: TGTGCCTGGAGTGTACAAGTGAACACTGAAGCTTTCTTT.

The CDR3 nucleotides read TGTGCCAGCAGTTTAGACAGGGATCCTGGAAACACCATATATTTT. This translates into CASSLDRDPGNTIYF. This chain uses TRBV6-4 with TRBJ1-3; 7 bases align to TRBD1. Germline V gene data show CDR1 as MRHNA and CDR2 as SNTAGT. The CDR3 length is 15 residues. Trimming cost V 5 bases and J 2 bases; bases outside gene matches: 6.

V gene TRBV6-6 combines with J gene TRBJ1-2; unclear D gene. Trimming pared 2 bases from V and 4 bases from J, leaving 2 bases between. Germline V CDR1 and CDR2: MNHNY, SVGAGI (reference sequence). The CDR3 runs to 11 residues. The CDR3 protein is CASSYRYGYTF. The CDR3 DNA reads TGTGCCAGCAGTTACCGCTATGGCTACACCTTC.

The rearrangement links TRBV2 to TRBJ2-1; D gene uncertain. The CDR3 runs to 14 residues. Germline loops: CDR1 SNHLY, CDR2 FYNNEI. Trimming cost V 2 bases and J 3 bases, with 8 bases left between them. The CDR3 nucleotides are TGTGCCAGCAGTGAAATGGCGGACTACAATGAGCAGTTCTTC. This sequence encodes CASSEMADYNEQFF.

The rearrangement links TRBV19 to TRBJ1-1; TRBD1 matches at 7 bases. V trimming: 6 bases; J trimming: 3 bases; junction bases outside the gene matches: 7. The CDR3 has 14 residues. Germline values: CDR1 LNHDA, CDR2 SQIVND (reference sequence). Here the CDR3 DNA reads TGTGCCAGTAGCCGACAGGGCTGGGACACTGAAGCTTTCTTT. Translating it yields CASSRQGWDTEAFF.

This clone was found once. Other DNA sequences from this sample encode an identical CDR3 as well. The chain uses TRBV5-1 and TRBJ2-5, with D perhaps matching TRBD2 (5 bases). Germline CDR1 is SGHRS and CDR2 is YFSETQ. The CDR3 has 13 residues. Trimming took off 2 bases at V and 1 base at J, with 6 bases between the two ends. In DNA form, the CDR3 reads TGCGCCAGCAGCTTCGGGGTCCAAGAGACCCAGTACTTC. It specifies CASSFGVQETQYF.

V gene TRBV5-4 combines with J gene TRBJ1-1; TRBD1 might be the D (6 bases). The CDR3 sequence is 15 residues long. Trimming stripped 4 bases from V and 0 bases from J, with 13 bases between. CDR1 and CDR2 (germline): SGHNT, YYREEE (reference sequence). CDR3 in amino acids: CASSKPGHLNTEAFF. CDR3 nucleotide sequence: TGTGCCAGCAGCAAACCGGGACACCTGAACACTGAAGCTTTCTTT.

The CDR3 is CASTLEGAGGRETQYF. The CDR3 bases are TGTGCCAGCACCCTCGAAGGGGCGGGGGGCCGCGAGACCCAGTACTTC. The rearrangement joins TRBV2 to TRBJ2-5; 8 bases are shared with TRBD2. V trimming: 7 bases; J trimming: 5 bases; junction bases outside the gene matches: 15. Germline lookup yields CDR1 SNHLY and CDR2 FYNNEI. The CDR3 has 16 amino acids.

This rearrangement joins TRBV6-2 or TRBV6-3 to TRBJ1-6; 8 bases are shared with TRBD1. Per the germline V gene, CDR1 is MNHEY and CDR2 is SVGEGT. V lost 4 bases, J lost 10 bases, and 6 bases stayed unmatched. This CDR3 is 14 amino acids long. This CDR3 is CASSFGQGTSPLHF. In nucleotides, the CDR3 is TGTGCCAGCAGTTTTGGACAGGGTACCTCACCCCTCCACTTT.